This T cell receptor beta chain was observed in a study of sequential checkpoint blockade in melanoma. Study-wide context: Both treatment sequences were followed by maintenance nivolumab. More than 20 patients had matched tumor biopsies before treatment and at week 13 after nivolumab or ipilimumab alone. TCRbeta immunosequencing was performed on DNA from 85 to 100 pretreatment melanoma tumor samples.

As to treatment: randomized to nivolumab then ipilimumab (arm A) or the reverse (arm B). The CDR3 covers 14 residues. Germline loops: CDR1 KGHSH, CDR2 LQKENI. Trimming removed 2 bases at V and 3 bases at J, with 10 bases between. Sequenced by immunoSEQ multiplex PCR; TCRdb stores in-frame clones only, minus some. The table shows about 18,000 clones, with over 60% occurring only once. The TCR originated in a human donor with melanoma. The sample consisted of tumor tissue (inferred from file names), taken from a patient given nivolumab and ipilimumab in sequence. The chain joins TRBV18 to TRBJ1-1; D uncertain. The CDR3 spells CASSPRTDHTEAFF. CDR3 DNA: TGTGCCAGCTCACCAAGGACGGATCACACTGAAGCTTTCTTT.